One and the same sample provided the 17 T cell receptor beta chains below, sequenced in a study of shared clonotypes between healthy human individuals. Produced via immunoSEQ multiplex PCR; TCRdb's table is partial and in-frame only. This sample yields about 2.4 million clones, of which about 92% are seen a single time; 0.11% to 0.15% belongs to the top ten. Sequenced material: naive CD4+ T cells sorted from blood. Documented subset: CD45RA+ positively selected. The receptors shown here come from a man aged 18 to 29 in good health.

This chain joins TRBV5-4 and TRBJ1-2; no clear D. V dropped 0 bases and J dropped 4 bases, with 13 bases sitting between them. Per germline, CDR1 SGHNT and CDR2 YYREEE (reference sequence). This CDR3 is built from 15 residues. In DNA form, the CDR3 reads TGTGCCAGCAGCTTGGGAGACACCGGCAGCTATGGCTACACCTTC. Translating it yields CASSLGDTGSYGYTF.

This chain uses TRBV30 with TRBJ2-5; the D is unclear. The CDR3 sequence is 12 residues long. Germline assignment: CDR1 GTSNPN and CDR2 SVGIG (reference sequence). V was cut by 2 bases and J by 5 bases, with 9 bases left in between. CDR3 region: CAWSTQRETQYF. In DNA form, the CDR3 reads TGTGCCTGGAGTACCCAGAGGGAGACCCAGTACTTC.

As regards this clone: In the same sample, other DNA sequences code for this CDR3. V usage is TRBV30 and J usage is TRBJ2-5, with unresolved D. The CDR3 has 11 residues. V lost 2 bases and J 3 bases, leaving 4 bases between the germline ends. Germline loops: CDR1 GTSNPN, CDR2 SVGIG (reference sequence). The CDR3 sequence: CAWSLEETQYF. For the CDR3, the DNA is TGTGCCTGGAGTCTGGAAGAGACCCAGTACTTC.

The chain uses TRBV6-5 and TRBJ2-7; the match to TRBD2 covers 12 bases. The germline V gene encodes CDR1 MNHEY and CDR2 SVGAGI. The CDR3 is made up of 14 amino acids. V shed 5 bases and J 6 bases; nucleotides not matched to a gene: 5. As DNA, the CDR3 is TGTGCCAGCAGTCGACTAGCGGGAGCTAGCGAGCAGTACTTC. This codes for CASSRLAGASEQYF.

This sequence joins TRBV10-1 and TRBJ2-2; no clear D. The CDR3 has 13 residues. Trimming pared 4 bases from V and 0 bases from J, leaving 3 bases between. Germline V gene sequence: CDR1 WNHNN, CDR2 SYGVQD (reference sequence). The CDR3 nucleotides read TGCGCCAGCAGTGCGTCGAACACCGGGGAGCTGTTTTTT. This encodes CASSASNTGELFF.

This clone was detected once. The chain recombines TRBV18 with TRBJ1-5, with TRBD1 matching 7 bases. The CDR3 runs to 15 residues. Germline assignment: CDR1 KGHSH and CDR2 LQKENI. V trimming: 3 bases; J trimming: 4 bases; junction bases outside the gene matches: 6. CDR3 amino acids: CASSPNTGANQPQHF. In DNA, the CDR3 is TGTGCCAGCTCACCGAACACAGGGGCGAATCAGCCCCAGCATTTT.

The chain is built from TRBV7-9 and TRBJ2-5; D gene unclear. V lost 1 base, J lost 0 bases, and 6 bases lay in between. The CDR3 covers 14 residues. Germline values: CDR1 SEHNR, CDR2 FQNEAQ (reference sequence). The CDR3 nucleotides read TGTGCCAGCAGCTTAGTAACTTACCAAGAGACCCAGTACTTC. It specifies CASSLVTYQETQYF.

The chain has TRBV29-1 and TRBJ1-4; the match to TRBD1 covers 9 bases. The CDR3 has 14 amino acids. The germline CDR1 and CDR2 sequences are SQVTM and ANQGSEA. The V gene end was trimmed by 4 bases and the J gene end by 2 bases; junction bases not matched to a gene: 2. The CDR3 reads CSVGDRETNEKLFF. The CDR3 region has the DNA TGCAGCGTTGGGGACAGGGAGACTAATGAAAAACTGTTTTTT.

The V and J genes are TRBV19 and TRBJ1-2; TRBD1 matches at 9 bases. J was trimmed by 8 bases and V by 7 bases; bases with no gene match: 5. The CDR3 covers 12 residues. Germline V gives CDR1 LNHDA, CDR2 SQIVND (reference sequence). The CDR3 loop is CASNPDRGGYTF. For the CDR3, the DNA is TGTGCCAGTAACCCGGACAGGGGAGGCTACACCTTC.

J is TRBJ1-4 and V is TRBV5-4; a possible D gene is TRBD1 (5 bases). Trimming shortened V by 1 base and J by 8 bases, and 15 bases separated the two germline ends. Germline V gene sequence: CDR1 SGHNT, CDR2 YYREEE (reference sequence). This CDR3 spans 15 amino acids. The CDR3 spells CASSLLTEKGEKLFF. The CDR3 bases are TGTGCCAGCAGCTTGTTGACGGAAAAGGGGGAAAAACTGTTTTTT.

This chain connects TRBV27 to TRBJ1-4; D gene ambiguous. Trimming stripped 5 bases from V and 8 bases from J, with 12 bases between. CDR3 length: 13 residues. Germline values: CDR1 MNHEY, CDR2 SMNVEV (reference sequence). The CDR3 nucleotides are TGTGCCAGCAGTCTAGCCGGGGTGGAAAAACTGTTTTTT. Translated: CASSLAGVEKLFF.

The V gene is TRBV19, the J gene TRBJ2-7, with TRBD1 matching 7 bases. The CDR3 contains 15 residues. V lost 2 bases and J lost 0; bases outside the gene matches: 4. The V gene's germline CDR1 is LNHDA and CDR2 SQIVND (reference sequence). The CDR3, as DNA: TGTGCCAGTAGTATAACGGGACAGAGCTCCTACGAGCAGTACTTC. Translated, it gives CASSITGQSSYEQYF. Variable domain in full (rest from reference TRBV19 and TRBJ2-7): DGGITQSPKYLFRKEGQNVTLSCEQNLNHDAMYWYRQDPGQGLRLIYYSQIVNDFQKGDIAEGYSVSREKKESFPLTVTSAQKNPTAFYLCASSITGQSSYEQYFGPGTRLTVT.

The V call is TRBV19, the J call TRBJ2-5; 7 bases are a match to TRBD2. The J segment lost 0 bases and the V segment lost 4 bases, leaving 5 bases of the junction unmatched. Per the germline V gene, CDR1 is LNHDA and CDR2 is SQIVND (reference sequence). The CDR3 sequence is 15 residues long. The CDR3 DNA is TGTGCCAGTAGTAGAGCGGGACCCTACCAAGAGACCCAGTACTTC. Protein product: CASSRAGPYQETQYF.

The chain recombines TRBV28 with TRBJ2-1, with TRBD1 as a possible D gene (6 bases). Germline CDR1 and CDR2: MDHEN and SYDVKM. This CDR3 comprises 13 residues. V lost 8 bases and J lost 1, with 9 bases in between. CDR3 loop: CASWDTSYNEQFF. The CDR3 DNA sequence: TGTGCCAGCTGGGACACATCCTACAATGAGCAGTTCTTC. Using reference TRBV28 and TRBJ2-1 for the parts outside the CDR3, the full variable domain is DVKVTQSSRYLVKRTGEKVFLECVQDMDHENMFWYRQDPGLGLRLIYFSYDVKMKEKGDIPEGYSVSREKKERFSLILESASTNQTSMYLCASWDTSYNEQFFGPGTRLTVL.

The rearrangement links TRBV30 to TRBJ2-7; 11 nucleotides agree with TRBD1. The J segment lost 3 bases and the V segment lost 5 bases, leaving 3 bases of the junction unmatched. Germline values: CDR1 GTSNPN, CDR2 SVGIG (reference sequence). This CDR3 is built from 13 residues. The CDR3 DNA is TGTGCCTGGGGGACAGGGGGGCACTACGAGCAGTACTTC. It encodes CAWGTGGHYEQYF.

The chain carries TRBV5-1 and TRBJ1-1; possible D gene TRBD1, 5 bases. CDR1 and CDR2 from the germline V gene are SGHRS and YFSETQ. This CDR3 comprises 17 residues. V lost 0 bases, J lost 5 bases, and 20 bases lay in between. The CDR3 DNA follows: TGCGCCAGCAGCTTGGCGGGGACTGTGACATGGAGGACTGAAGCTTTCTTT. Amino acids: CASSLAGTVTWRTEAFF. The full variable domain, its missing parts supplied by reference TRBV5-1 and TRBJ1-1, is KAGVTQTPRYLIKTRGQQVTLSCSPISGHRSVSWYQQTPGQGLQFLFEYFSETQRNKGNFPGRFSGRQFSNSRSEMNVSTLELGDSALYLCASSLAGTVTWRTEAFFGQGTRLTVV.

The rearrangement uses TRBV6-1 and TRBJ1-4; the D is unclear. Trimming cost V 3 bases and J 10 bases, with 9 bases left between them. Germline V CDR1 and CDR2: MNHNS, SASEGT. This CDR3 has 12 amino acids. DNA of the CDR3: TGTGCCAGCAGTGACGTCACTGGAAAACTGTTTTTT. It translates to CASSDVTGKLFF.